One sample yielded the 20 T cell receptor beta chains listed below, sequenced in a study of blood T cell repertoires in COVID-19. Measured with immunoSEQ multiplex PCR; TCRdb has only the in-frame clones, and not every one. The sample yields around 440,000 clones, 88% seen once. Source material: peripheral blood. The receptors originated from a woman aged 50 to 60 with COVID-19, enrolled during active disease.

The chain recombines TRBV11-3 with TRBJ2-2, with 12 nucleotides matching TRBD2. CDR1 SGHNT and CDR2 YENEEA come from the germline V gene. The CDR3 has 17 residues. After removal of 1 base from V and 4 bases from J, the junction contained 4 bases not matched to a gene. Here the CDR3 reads CASSLGLAGAGTGELFF. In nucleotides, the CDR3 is TGTGCCAGCAGCTTAGGACTAGCGGGGGCGGGCACCGGGGAGCTGTTTTTT.

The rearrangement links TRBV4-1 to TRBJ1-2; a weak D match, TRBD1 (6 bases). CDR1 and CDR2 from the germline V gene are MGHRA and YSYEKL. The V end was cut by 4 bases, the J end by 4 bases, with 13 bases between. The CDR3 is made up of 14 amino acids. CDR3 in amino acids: CASSLTTGSYGYTF. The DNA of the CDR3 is TGCGCCAGCAGCCTGACGACAGGCTCCTATGGCTACACCTTC.

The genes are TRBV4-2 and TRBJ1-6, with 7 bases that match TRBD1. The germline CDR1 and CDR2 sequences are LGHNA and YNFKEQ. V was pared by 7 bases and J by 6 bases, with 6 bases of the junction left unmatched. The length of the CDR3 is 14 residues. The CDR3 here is CASTTGEPNSPLHF. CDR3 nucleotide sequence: TGTGCCAGCACAACAGGGGAACCTAATTCACCCCTCCACTTT.

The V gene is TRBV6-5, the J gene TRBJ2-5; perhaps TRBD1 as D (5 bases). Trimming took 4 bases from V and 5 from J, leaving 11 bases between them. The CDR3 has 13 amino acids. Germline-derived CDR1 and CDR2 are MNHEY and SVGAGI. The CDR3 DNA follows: TGTGCCAGCAGTTCGCAGGGCAGGGAGACCCAGTACTTC. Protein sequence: CASSSQGRETQYF.

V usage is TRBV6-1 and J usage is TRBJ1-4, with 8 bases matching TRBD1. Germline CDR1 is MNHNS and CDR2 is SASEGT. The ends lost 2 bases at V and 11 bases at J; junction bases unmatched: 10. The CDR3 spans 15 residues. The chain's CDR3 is CASSESRTGSSKLFF. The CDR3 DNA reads TGTGCCAGCAGTGAATCGAGGACAGGGTCAAGCAAACTGTTTTTT.

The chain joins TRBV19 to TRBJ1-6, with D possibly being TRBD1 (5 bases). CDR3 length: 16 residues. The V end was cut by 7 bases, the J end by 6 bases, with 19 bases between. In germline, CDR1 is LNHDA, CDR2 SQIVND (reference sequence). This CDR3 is CASNRSGRGLNSPLHF. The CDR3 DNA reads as TGTGCCAGTAATCGCTCGGGTCGGGGACTTAATTCACCCCTCCACTTT.

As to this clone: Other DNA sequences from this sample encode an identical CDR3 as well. DNA of the CDR3: TGCGCCAGCAGCTCACAGGGATTGAACACTGAAGCTTTCTTT. Its protein is CASSSQGLNTEAFF. The chain joins TRBV5-1 to TRBJ1-1, with D possibly matching TRBD1 (6 bases). CDR3 length equals 14 residues. The germline V gene has CDR1 SGHRS and CDR2 YFSETQ. Between the trimmed V and J ends, which lost 3 bases and 0 bases, there was a span of 9 bases.

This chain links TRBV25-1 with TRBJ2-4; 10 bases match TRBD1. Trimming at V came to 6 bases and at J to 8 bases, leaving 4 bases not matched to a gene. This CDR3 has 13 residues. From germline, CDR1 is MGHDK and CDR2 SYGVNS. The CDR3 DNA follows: TGTGCCAGCAGCAGAGGACAGGGGGACATTCAGTACTTC. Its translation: CASSRGQGDIQYF.

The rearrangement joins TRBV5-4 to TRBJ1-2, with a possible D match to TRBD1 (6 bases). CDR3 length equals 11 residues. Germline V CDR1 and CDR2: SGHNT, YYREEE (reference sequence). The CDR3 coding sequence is TGTGTCGAGGGGGACCGCCCTGGCTACACCTTC. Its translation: CVEGDRPGYTF.

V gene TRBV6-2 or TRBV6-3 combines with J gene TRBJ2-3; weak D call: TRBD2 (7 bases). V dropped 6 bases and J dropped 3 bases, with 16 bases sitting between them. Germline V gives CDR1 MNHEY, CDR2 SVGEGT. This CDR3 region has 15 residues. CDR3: CASSPGGGGTDTQYF. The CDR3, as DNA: TGTGCCAGCAGCCCCGGGGGAGGGGGTACAGATACGCAGTATTTT.

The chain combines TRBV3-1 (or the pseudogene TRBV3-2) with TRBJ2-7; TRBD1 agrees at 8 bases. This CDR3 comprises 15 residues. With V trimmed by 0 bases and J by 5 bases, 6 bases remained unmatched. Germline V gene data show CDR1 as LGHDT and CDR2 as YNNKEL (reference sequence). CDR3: CASSQDLSGGDEQYF. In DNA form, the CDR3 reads TGTGCCAGCAGCCAAGATCTGTCAGGGGGCGACGAGCAGTACTTC.

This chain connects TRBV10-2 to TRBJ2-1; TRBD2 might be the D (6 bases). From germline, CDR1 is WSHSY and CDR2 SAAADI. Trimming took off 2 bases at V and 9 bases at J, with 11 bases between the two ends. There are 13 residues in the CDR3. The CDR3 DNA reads TGCGCCAGCAGTGAGGGGTGGCGGGGTGAGCAGTTCTTC. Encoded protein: CASSEGWRGEQFF.

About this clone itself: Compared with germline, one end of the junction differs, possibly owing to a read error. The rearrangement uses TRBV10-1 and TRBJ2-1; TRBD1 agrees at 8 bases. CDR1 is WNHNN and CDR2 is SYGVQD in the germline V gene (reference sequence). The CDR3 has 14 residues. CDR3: CASSLDRGNNKQFF. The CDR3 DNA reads TGCGCCAGCAGTTTAGACAGGGGAAACAATAAGCAGTTCTTC.

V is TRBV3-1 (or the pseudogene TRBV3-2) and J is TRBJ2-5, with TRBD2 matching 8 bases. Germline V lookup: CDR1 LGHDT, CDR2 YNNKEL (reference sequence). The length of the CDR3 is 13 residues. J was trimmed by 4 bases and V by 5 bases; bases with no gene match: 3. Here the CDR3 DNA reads TGTGCCAGCAGCTCTCGGGGGGGAGAGACCCAGTACTTC. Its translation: CASSSRGGETQYF.

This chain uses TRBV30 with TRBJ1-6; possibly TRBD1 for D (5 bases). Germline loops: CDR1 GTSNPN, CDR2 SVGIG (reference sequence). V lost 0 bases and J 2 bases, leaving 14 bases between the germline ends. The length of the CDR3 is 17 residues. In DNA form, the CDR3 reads TGTGCCTGGAGTGTAGATAGGGGAGGCACCTATAATTCACCCCTCCACTTT. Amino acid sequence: CAWSVDRGGTYNSPLHF.

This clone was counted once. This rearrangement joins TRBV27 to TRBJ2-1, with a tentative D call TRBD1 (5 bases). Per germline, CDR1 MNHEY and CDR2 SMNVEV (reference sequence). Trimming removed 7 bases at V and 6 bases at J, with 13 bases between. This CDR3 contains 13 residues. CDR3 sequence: CASNKRTSNEQFF. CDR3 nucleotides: TGTGCCAGCAACAAGAGGACATCCAATGAGCAGTTCTTC.

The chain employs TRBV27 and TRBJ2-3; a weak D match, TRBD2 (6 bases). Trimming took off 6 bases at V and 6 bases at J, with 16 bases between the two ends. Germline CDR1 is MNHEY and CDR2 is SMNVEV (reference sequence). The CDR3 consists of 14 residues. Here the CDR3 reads CASRRDPIRDTQYF. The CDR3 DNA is TGTGCCAGCAGGCGGGACCCCATTCGCGATACGCAGTATTTT.

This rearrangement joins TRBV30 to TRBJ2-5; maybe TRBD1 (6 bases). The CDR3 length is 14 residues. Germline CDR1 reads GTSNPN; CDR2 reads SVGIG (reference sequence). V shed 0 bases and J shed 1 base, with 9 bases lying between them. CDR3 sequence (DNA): TGTGCCTGGAGTGTAGGGGGACCCCAAGAGACCCAGTACTTC. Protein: CAWSVGGPQETQYF.

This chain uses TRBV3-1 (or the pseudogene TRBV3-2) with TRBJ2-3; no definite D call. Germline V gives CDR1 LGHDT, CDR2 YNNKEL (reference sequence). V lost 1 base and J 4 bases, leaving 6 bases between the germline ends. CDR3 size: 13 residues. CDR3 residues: CASSQGVPDTQYF. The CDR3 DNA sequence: TGTGCCAGCAGCCAAGGAGTTCCAGATACGCAGTATTTT.

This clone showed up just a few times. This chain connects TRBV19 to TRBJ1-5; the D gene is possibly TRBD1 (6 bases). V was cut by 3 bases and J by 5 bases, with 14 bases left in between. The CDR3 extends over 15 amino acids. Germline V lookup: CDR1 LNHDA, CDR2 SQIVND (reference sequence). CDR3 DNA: TGTGCCAGTAGTATCGTTACAGGGAGCCATCAGCCCCAGCATTTT. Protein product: CASSIVTGSHQPQHF.